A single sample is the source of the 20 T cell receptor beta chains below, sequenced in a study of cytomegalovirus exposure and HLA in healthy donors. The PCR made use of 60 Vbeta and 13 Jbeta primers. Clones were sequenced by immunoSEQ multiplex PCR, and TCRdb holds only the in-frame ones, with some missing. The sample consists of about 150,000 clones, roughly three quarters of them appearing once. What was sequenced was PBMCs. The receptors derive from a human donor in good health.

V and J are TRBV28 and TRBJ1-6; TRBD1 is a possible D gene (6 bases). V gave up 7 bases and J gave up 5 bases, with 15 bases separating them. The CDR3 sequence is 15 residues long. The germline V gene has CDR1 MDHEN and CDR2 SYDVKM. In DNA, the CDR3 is TGTGCCAGCAAAGGGACACCCCTGGATAATTCACCCCTCCACTTT. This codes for CASKGTPLDNSPLHF.

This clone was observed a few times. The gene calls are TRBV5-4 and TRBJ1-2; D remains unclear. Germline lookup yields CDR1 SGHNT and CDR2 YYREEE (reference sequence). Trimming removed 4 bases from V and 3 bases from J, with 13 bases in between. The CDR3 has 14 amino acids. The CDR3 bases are TGTGCCAGCAGCCAATTAAGACTTGACTATGGCTACACCTTC. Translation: CASSQLRLDYGYTF.

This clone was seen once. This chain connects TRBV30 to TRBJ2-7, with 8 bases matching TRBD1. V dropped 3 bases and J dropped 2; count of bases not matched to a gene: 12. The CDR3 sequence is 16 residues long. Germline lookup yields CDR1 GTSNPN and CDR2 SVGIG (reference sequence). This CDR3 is CAWRLRSGTGTYEQYF. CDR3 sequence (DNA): TGTGCCTGGAGGCTTCGATCCGGGACAGGTACCTACGAGCAGTACTTC. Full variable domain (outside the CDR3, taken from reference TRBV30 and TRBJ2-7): SQTIHQWPATLVQPVGSPLSLECTVEGTSNPNLYWYRQAAGRGLQLLFYSVGIGQISSEVPQNLSASRPQDRQFILSSKKLLLSDSGFYLCAWRLRSGTGTYEQYFGPGTRLTVT.

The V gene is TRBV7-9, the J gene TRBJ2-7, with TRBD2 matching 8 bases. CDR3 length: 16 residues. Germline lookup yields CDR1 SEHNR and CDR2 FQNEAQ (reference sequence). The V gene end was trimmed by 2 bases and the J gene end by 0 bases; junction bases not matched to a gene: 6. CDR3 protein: CASSLSLAGRSYEQYF. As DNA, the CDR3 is TGTGCCAGCAGCTTAAGTCTAGCGGGCCGCTCCTACGAGCAGTACTTC.

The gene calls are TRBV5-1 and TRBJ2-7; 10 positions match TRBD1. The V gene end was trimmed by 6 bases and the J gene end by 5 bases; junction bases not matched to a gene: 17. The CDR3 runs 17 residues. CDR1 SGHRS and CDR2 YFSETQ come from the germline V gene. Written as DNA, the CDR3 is TGCGCCAGCAACGTGGGGCACAGGGGACAGGGGATACACGAGCAGTACTTC. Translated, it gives CASNVGHRGQGIHEQYF.

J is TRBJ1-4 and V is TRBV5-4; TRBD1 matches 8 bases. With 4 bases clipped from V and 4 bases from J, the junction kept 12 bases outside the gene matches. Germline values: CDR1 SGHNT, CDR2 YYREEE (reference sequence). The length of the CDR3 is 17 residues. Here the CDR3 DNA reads TGTGCCAGCAGCGGAGGACAGGGAAGAGGGAATAATGAAAAACTGTTTTTT. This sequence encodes CASSGGQGRGNNEKLFF.

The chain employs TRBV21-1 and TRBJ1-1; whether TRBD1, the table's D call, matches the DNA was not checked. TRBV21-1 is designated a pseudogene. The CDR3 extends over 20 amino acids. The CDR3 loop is CASSKLAGRGTGGRSTEAFF. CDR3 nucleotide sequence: TGTGCCAGCAGCAAACTTGCAGGGCGAGGGACAGGGGGCAGGAGCACTGAAGCTTTCTTT.

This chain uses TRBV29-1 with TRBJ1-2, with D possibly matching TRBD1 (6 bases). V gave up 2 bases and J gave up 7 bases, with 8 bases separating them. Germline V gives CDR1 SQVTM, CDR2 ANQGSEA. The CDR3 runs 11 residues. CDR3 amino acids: CSVENRAGYTF. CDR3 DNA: TGCAGCGTTGAAAACAGGGCTGGCTACACCTTC.

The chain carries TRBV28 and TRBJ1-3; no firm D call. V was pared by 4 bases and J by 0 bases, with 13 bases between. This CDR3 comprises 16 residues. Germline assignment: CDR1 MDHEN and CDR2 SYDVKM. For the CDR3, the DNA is TGTGCCAGCAGTTCCGGGAACCTTATCTCTGGAAACACCATATATTTT. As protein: CASSSGNLISGNTIYF. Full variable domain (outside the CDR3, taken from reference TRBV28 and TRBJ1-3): DVKVTQSSRYLVKRTGEKVFLECVQDMDHENMFWYRQDPGLGLRLIYFSYDVKMKEKGDIPEGYSVSREKKERFSLILESASTNQTSMYLCASSSGNLISGNTIYFGEGSWLTVV.

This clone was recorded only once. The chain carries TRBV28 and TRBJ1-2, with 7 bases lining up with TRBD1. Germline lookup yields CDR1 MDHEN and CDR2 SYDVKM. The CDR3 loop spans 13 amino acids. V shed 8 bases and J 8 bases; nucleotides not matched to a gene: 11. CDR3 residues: CASGGQARGGYTF. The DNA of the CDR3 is TGTGCCAGCGGTGGACAGGCCAGGGGAGGCTACACCTTC.

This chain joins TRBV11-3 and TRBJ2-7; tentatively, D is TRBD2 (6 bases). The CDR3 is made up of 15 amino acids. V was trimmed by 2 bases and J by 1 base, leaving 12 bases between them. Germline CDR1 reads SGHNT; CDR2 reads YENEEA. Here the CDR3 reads CASSLRSGQSYEQYF. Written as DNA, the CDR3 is TGTGCCAGCAGCTTAAGGAGCGGGCAGTCCTACGAGCAGTACTTC.

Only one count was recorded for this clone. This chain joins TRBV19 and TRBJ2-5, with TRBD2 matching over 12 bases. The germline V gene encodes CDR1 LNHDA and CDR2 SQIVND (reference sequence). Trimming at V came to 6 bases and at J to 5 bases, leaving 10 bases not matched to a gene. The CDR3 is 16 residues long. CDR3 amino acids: CASSLLAGGPKETQYF. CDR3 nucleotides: TGTGCCAGTAGCCTCCTAGCGGGAGGGCCTAAGGAGACCCAGTACTTC.

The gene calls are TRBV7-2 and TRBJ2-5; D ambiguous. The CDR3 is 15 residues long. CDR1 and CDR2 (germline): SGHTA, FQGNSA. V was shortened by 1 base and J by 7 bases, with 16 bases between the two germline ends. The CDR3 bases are TGTGCCAGCAGCTTAGACCCTGGTCAGTCAAGGACCCAGTACTTC. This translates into CASSLDPGQSRTQYF.

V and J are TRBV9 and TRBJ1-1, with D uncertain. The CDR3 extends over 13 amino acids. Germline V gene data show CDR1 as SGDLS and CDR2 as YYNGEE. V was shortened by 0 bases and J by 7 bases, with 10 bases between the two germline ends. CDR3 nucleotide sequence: TGTGCCAGCAGCGTAGGCGCGGTGGGTGAAGCTTTCTTT. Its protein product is CASSVGAVGEAFF.

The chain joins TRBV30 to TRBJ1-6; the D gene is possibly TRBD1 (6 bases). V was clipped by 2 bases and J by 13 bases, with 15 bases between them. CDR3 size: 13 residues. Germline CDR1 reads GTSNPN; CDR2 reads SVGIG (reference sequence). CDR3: CAWSRGEGFPLHF. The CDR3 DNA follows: TGTGCCTGGAGTAGGGGGGAGGGGTTTCCCCTCCACTTT.

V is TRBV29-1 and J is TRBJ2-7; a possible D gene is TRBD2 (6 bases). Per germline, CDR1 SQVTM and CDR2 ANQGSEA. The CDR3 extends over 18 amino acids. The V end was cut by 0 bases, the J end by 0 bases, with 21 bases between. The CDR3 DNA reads TGCAGCGTTGAAGAGGCCTTTACTGGGGGGAGCCACTCCTACGAGCAGTACTTC. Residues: CSVEEAFTGGSHSYEQYF.

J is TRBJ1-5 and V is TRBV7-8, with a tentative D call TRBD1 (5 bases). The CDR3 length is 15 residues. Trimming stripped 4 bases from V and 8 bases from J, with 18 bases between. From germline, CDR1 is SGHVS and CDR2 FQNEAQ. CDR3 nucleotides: TGTGCCAGCAGCTCCGACAGTGAAGAAGTCGAGCCCCAGCATTTT. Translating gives CASSSDSEEVEPQHF.

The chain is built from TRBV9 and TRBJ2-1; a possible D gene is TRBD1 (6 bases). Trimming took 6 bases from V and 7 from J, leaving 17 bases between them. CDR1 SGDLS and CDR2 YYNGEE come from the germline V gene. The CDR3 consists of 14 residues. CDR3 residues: CASNRYGTTNEQFF. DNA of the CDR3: TGTGCCAGCAATAGGTACGGGACAACAAATGAGCAGTTCTTC.

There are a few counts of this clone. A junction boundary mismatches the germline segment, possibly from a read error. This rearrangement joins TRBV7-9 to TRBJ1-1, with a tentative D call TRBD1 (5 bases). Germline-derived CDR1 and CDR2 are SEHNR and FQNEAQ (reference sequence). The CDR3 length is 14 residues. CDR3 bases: TGTTCCAGCAGCCTCAGGGTTGTGGACACTGAAGCTTTCTTT. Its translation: CSSSLRVVDTEAFF. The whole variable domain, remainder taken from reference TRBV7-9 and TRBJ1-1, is DTGVSQNPRHKITKRGQNVTFRCDPISEHNRLYWYRQTLGQGPEFLTYFQNEAQLEKSRLLSDRFSAERPKGSFSTLEIQRTEQGDSAMYLCSSSLRVVDTEAFFGQGTRLTVV.

The CDR3 sequence: CASSAPGQHNEKLFF. Written as DNA, the CDR3 is TGTGCCAGCAGTGCCCCGGGACAGCATAATGAAAAACTGTTTTTT. J is TRBJ1-4 and V is TRBV2; TRBD1 matches 7 bases. The CDR3 totals 15 residues. J was trimmed by 4 bases and V by 4 bases; bases with no gene match: 6. CDR1 is SNHLY and CDR2 is FYNNEI in the germline V gene.